This passage covers 23 T cell receptor beta chains from one sample sequenced in a study of T cell repertoires in cytomegalovirus infection. TCRdb passed the reads through MiXCR, listing each CDR3 protein once. Among 150,000 to 200,000 distinct CDR3 sequences listed, 8% to 10% were seen once. Specimen: PBMCs. Receptor source: a human donor in good health (CMV status not recorded). Some clones in this sample may be carry-over from other donors' samples.

At least ten counts were recorded for this clonotype. The chain is built from TRBV12-3 or TRBV12-4 and TRBJ2-5, with TRBD2 matching over 8 bases. The CDR3 consists of 17 residues. The ends lost 6 bases at V and 0 bases at J; junction bases unmatched: 12. The CDR3 sequence is CASSPMGSGVHQETQYF. The CDR3 DNA reads as TGTGCCAGCAGCCCCATGGGTAGCGGGGTCCACCAAGAGACCCAGTACTTC.

The gene calls are TRBV5-1 and TRBJ2-3, with 7 bases fitting TRBD2. This CDR3 is 17 amino acids long. Looked up from germline, CDR1 is SGHRS and CDR2 is YFSETQ. J was trimmed by 1 base and V by 3 bases; bases with no gene match: 11. CDR3 DNA sequence: TGCGCCAGCAGCTGGGGTGCCCCGGGAGGAGGCACAGATACGCAGTATTTT. The encoded protein is CASSWGAPGGGTDTQYF.

The table lists this clonotype with a few counts. The chain is built from TRBV7-9 and TRBJ2-3; no firm D call. The CDR3 totals 15 residues. Trimming stripped 2 bases from V and 0 bases from J, with 9 bases between. Looked up from germline, CDR1 is SEHNR and CDR2 is FQNEAQ (reference sequence). CDR3 region: CASSLILGSTDTQYF. CDR3 DNA sequence: TGTGCCAGCAGCTTAATTTTAGGAAGCACAGATACGCAGTATTTT.

This clonotype was seen ten or more times. The V gene is TRBV7-2, the J gene TRBJ2-1, with 7 bases aligning to TRBD1. The trim removed 5 bases at V and 6 bases at J, leaving 13 bases unmatched. Germline CDR1 and CDR2: SGHTA and FQGNSA. This CDR3 has 16 amino acids. Here the CDR3 DNA reads TGTGCCAGCAGCCCCACTGGGGACAGTCGATTCAATGAGCAGTTCTTC. Protein product: CASSPTGDSRFNEQFF.

Many counts were recorded for this clonotype. V is TRBV12-3 or TRBV12-4 and J is TRBJ1-3; the D gene is possibly TRBD1 (6 bases). With 5 bases removed from V and 2 bases from J, the gap between germline ends came to 10 bases. The CDR3 contains 14 residues. This chain's CDR3 is CASSDGQTGNTIYF. CDR3 DNA sequence: TGTGCCAGCAGTGACGGACAGACTGGAAACACCATATATTTT.

This clonotype was seen repeatedly, ten times or more. The chain joins TRBV12-3 or TRBV12-4 to TRBJ2-2; D is tentatively TRBD1 or TRBD2 (6 bases each). This CDR3 has 16 residues. V was shortened by 8 bases and J by 0 bases, with 16 bases between the two germline ends. Here the CDR3 DNA reads TGTGCCAGCTTGAAGGGGGGCACAACGAACACCGGGGAGCTGTTTTTT. It translates to CASLKGGTTNTGELFF.

This clonotype was seen repeatedly, ten times or more. The V gene is TRBV7-6, the J gene TRBJ2-5, with 12 bases that match TRBD1. Germline-derived CDR1 and CDR2 are SGHVS and FNYEAQ. The CDR3 is 17 amino acids. After removal of 0 bases from V and 0 bases from J, the junction contained 2 bases not matched to a gene. The CDR3 spells CASSLAGQGANQETQYF. CDR3 in DNA: TGTGCCAGCAGCTTAGCGGGACAGGGGGCGAACCAAGAGACCCAGTACTTC.

The chain links TRBV12-3 or TRBV12-4 to TRBJ1-4; the D is unclear. There are 13 residues in the CDR3. V dropped 0 bases and J dropped 7 bases, with 6 bases sitting between them. The CDR3: CASSLAEGEKLFF. The CDR3 DNA reads TGTGCCAGCAGTTTAGCGGAAGGTGAAAAACTGTTTTTT.

This clonotype was seen at least ten times. The V and J genes are TRBV7-2 and TRBJ2-3; 10 nucleotides align to TRBD2. V lost 4 bases to trimming and J lost 0 bases; unmatched junction nucleotides: 7. The CDR3 extends over 17 amino acids. The germline V gene has CDR1 SGHTA and CDR2 FQGNSA. The CDR3 loop is CASSSSSGGSSTDTQYF. The DNA for the CDR3 is TGTGCCAGCAGCTCCTCTAGCGGGGGCTCTAGCACAGATACGCAGTATTTT.

The V gene is TRBV7-3, the J gene TRBJ2-1; 11 bases map to TRBD2. The CDR3 covers 16 residues. CDR1 and CDR2 from the germline V gene are SGHTA and FQGTGA. J lost 2 bases, V lost 2 bases, and 2 bases had no gene match. The CDR3, as DNA: TGTGCCAGCAGCTTAGTAGCGGGAGGGCCCTACAATGAGCAGTTCTTC. It translates to CASSLVAGGPYNEQFF.

This clonotype was seen repeatedly, ten times or more. The chain carries TRBV29-1 and TRBJ2-1, with no clear D. Germline V gives CDR1 SQVTM, CDR2 ANQGSEA. V gave up 5 bases and J gave up 10 bases, with 9 bases separating them. This CDR3 has 10 amino acids. The chain's CDR3 is CSVLVVEQFF. CDR3 nucleotides: TGCAGCGTTTTAGTCGTCGAGCAGTTCTTC.

About this clonotype: A read error is possible here, since a much larger clone lies one base away. The final CDR3 position lacks the conserved phenylalanine or tryptophan, pointing to a likely read error. The chain combines TRBV7-8 with TRBJ1-2, with 7 bases fitting TRBD1. This CDR3 region has 14 residues. The V segment lost 5 bases and the J segment 0 bases; nucleotides outside the gene matches: 3. Germline values: CDR1 SGHVS, CDR2 FQNEAQ. The CDR3 loop is CASSRTGPNYGYTS. CDR3 sequence (DNA): TGTGCCAGCAGCCGGACAGGCCCTAACTATGGCTACACCTCC.

This clonotype has at least ten counts. The rearrangement links TRBV7-6 to TRBJ2-1; TRBD2 agrees at 14 bases. The CDR3 consists of 16 residues. Trimming removed 2 bases from V and 8 bases from J; junction bases left unmatched: 5. In germline, CDR1 is SGHVS, CDR2 FNYEAQ. The CDR3 DNA reads as TGTGCCAGCAGCTTAAGACTAGCGGGAGGGGGCGATGAGCAGTTCTTC. Translation: CASSLRLAGGGDEQFF.

This chain links TRBV4-3 with TRBJ2-6; 9 bases are a match to TRBD1. J lost 0 bases, V lost 3 bases, and 12 bases had no gene match. The V gene's germline CDR1 is LGHNA and CDR2 YSLEER. CDR3 length equals 20 residues. The DNA of the CDR3 is TGCGCCAGCAGCCATACTACAGGGGGCCCGTCTCCCTCTGGGGCCAACGTCCTGACTTTC. The encoded protein is CASSHTTGGPSPSGANVLTF.

This clonotype occurred many times. The chain joins TRBV7-2 to TRBJ2-5; D call uncertain. V was cut by 2 bases and J by 2 bases, with 9 bases left in between. The CDR3 has 14 residues. CDR1 SGHTA and CDR2 FQGNSA come from the germline V gene. The CDR3 is CASSLLGQQETQYF. The CDR3 region has the DNA TGTGCCAGCAGCTTACTTGGTCAGCAAGAGACCCAGTACTTC.

This clonotype was counted at least ten times. DNA for the CDR3: TGTGCCAGCAGCTTGGCCCAGGGGGCAATAGGGGGCTACACCTTC. It yields the protein CASSLAQGAIGGYTF. This chain connects TRBV7-2 to TRBJ1-2, with 8 nucleotides matching TRBD1. Germline-derived CDR1 and CDR2 are SGHTA and FQGNSA. V dropped 3 bases and J dropped 8; count of bases not matched to a gene: 11. CDR3 length: 15 residues.

By frequency in the sample, this clonotype is medium-sized. This chain connects TRBV7-2 to TRBJ2-1, with a tentative D call TRBD1 (6 bases). V lost 6 bases and J lost 9, with 15 bases in between. The CDR3 has 13 amino acids. Germline assignment: CDR1 SGHTA and CDR2 FQGNSA. The CDR3 spells CASRLAQGVEQFF. In DNA form, the CDR3 reads TGTGCCAGCAGGCTCGCACAGGGAGTTGAGCAGTTCTTC.

This clonotype was seen many times. This chain links TRBV27 with TRBJ2-1, with 8 bases lining up with TRBD2. Unmatched junction bases numbered 12, after V lost 6 bases and J lost 8 bases. Germline V CDR1 and CDR2: MNHEY, SMNVEV (reference sequence). The CDR3 is 15 amino acids. The chain's CDR3 is CASRHPGTRGDEQFF. In DNA, the CDR3 is TGTGCCAGCAGACATCCCGGGACTAGGGGGGATGAGCAGTTCTTC.

In its sample, this clonotype was seen a few times. V is TRBV7-8 and J is TRBJ1-1; perhaps TRBD1 as D (6 bases). CDR1 and CDR2 (germline): SGHVS, FQNEAQ. The V end lost 1 base, the J end lost 1 base, and 10 bases lay between the germline ends. The CDR3 has 15 residues. The CDR3 nucleotides are TGTGCCAGCAGCTTAGTTCGGACAGCGAACACTGAAGCTTTCTTT. The encoded protein is CASSLVRTANTEAFF.

This sequence joins TRBV2 and TRBJ2-6; possible D gene TRBD1, 6 bases. Trimming cost V 7 bases and J 0 bases, with 10 bases left between them. The CDR3 sequence is 15 residues long. Germline loops: CDR1 SNHLY, CDR2 FYNNEI. The CDR3 loop reads CASTLDSSGANVLTF. The CDR3 nucleotides read TGTGCCAGCACCCTGGACAGCTCTGGGGCCAACGTCCTGACTTTC.

This clonotype was recorded many times. The chain employs TRBV5-6 and TRBJ2-7; 8 bases fit TRBD1. V shed 4 bases and J 5 bases; nucleotides not matched to a gene: 17. The CDR3 is 17 residues long. CDR1 and CDR2 (germline): SGHDT, YYEEEE. The CDR3: CASSGPGTGLGLDEQYF. CDR3 DNA: TGTGCCAGCAGCGGTCCCGGGACAGGATTGGGTTTGGACGAGCAGTACTTC.

In its sample, this clonotype was seen many times. This chain joins TRBV7-3 and TRBJ2-3; D call uncertain. Per germline, CDR1 SGHTA and CDR2 FQGTGA. This CDR3 has 14 residues. The V and J ends lost 4 bases and 0 bases respectively, with 8 bases between them. The CDR3 bases are TGTGCCAGCAGCTCCGGACGGAGCACAGATACGCAGTATTTT. Translation: CASSSGRSTDTQYF.

This clonotype was counted ten times or more. The rearrangement joins TRBV28 to TRBJ1-2; the match to TRBD1 covers 8 bases. Germline CDR1 is MDHEN and CDR2 is SYDVKM. V gave up 3 bases and J gave up 5 bases; unmatched junction bases: 5. The CDR3 is 14 amino acids. The CDR3 loop reads CASSFGNRGYGYTF. DNA for the CDR3: TGTGCCAGCAGTTTTGGGAACAGGGGGTATGGCTACACCTTC.